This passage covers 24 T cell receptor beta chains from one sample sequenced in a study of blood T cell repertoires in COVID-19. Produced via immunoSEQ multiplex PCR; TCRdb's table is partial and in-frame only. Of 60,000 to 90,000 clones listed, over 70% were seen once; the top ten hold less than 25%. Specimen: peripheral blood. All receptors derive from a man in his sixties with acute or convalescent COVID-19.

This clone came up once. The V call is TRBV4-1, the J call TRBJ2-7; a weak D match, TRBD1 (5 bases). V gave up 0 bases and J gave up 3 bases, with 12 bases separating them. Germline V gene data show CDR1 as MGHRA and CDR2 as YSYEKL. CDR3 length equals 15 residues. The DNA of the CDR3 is TGCGCCAGCAGCCAAGATCGTGACAGCTACTACGAGCAGTACGTC. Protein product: CASSQDRDSYYEQYV.

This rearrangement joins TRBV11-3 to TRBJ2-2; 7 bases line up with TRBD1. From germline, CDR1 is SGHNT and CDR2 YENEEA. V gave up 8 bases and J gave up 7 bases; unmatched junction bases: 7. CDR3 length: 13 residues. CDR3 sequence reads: CASGRGLGGELFF. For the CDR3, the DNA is TGTGCCAGCGGCAGGGGGTTAGGCGGGGAGCTGTTTTTT.

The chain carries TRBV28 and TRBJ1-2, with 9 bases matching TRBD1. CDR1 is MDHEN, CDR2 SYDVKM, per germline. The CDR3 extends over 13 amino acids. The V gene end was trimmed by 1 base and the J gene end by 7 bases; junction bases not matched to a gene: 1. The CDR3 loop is CASSLSGQGGYTF. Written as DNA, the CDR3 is TGTGCCAGCAGTTTATCGGGACAGGGTGGCTACACCTTC.

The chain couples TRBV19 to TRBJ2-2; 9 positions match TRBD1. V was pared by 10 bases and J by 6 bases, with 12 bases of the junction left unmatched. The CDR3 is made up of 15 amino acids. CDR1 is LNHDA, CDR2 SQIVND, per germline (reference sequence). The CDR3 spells CATKTGGNFPGELFF. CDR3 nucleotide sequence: TGTGCCACCAAGACAGGGGGAAATTTCCCCGGGGAGCTGTTTTTT. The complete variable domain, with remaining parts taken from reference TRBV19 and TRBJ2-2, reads DGGITQSPKYLFRKEGQNVTLSCEQNLNHDAMYWYRQDPGQGLRLIYYSQIVNDFQKGDIAEGYSVSREKKESFPLTVTSAQKNPTAFYLCATKTGGNFPGELFFGEGSRLTVL.

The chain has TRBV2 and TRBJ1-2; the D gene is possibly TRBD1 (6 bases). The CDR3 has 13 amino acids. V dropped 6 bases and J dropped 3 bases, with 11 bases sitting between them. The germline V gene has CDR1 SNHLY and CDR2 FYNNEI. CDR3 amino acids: CASRVDRHYGYTF. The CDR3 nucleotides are TGTGCCAGCAGGGTGGACAGACACTATGGCTACACCTTC.

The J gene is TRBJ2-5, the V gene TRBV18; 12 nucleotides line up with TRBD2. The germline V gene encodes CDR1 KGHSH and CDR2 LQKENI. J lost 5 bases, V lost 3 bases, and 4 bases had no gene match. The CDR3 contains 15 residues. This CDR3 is CASSPTGTSGETQYF. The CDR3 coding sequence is TGTGCCAGCTCACCGACCGGGACTAGCGGGGAGACCCAGTACTTC. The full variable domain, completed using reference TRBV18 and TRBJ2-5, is NAGVMQNPRHLVRRRGQEARLRCSPMKGHSHVYWYRQLPEEGLKFMVYLQKENIIDESGMPKERFSAEFPKEGPSILRIQQVVRGDSAAYFCASSPTGTSGETQYFGPGTRLLVL.

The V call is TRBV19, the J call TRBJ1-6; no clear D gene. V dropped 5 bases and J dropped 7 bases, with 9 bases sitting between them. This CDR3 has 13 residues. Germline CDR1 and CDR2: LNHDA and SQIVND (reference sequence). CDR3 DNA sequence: TGTGCCAGTAGTCGCACAGCAAATTCACCCCTCCACTTT. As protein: CASSRTANSPLHF.

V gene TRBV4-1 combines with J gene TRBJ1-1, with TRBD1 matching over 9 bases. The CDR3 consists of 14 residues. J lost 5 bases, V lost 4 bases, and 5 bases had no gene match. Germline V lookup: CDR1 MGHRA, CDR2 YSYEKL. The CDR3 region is CASSLDRGKTEAFF. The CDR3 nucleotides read TGCGCCAGCAGCCTCGACAGGGGGAAGACTGAAGCTTTCTTT.

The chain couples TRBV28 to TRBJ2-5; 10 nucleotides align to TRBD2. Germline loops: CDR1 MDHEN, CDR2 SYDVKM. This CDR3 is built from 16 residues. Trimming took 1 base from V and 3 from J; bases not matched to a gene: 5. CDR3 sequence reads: CASSLLPSGSEETQYF. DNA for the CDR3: TGTGCCAGCAGTTTATTGCCTAGCGGGAGTGAAGAGACCCAGTACTTC.

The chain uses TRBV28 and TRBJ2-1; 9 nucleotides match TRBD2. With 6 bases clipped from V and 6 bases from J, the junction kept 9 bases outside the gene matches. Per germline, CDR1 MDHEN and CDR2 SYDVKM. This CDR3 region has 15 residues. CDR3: CASRTSGHLPNEQFF. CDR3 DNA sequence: TGTGCCAGCAGGACTAGCGGTCATCTGCCCAATGAGCAGTTCTTC.

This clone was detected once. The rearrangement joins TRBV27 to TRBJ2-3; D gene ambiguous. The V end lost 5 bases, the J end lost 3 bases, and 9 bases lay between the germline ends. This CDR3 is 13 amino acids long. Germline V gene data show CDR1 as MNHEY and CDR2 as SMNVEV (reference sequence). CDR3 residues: CASSKQWTDTQYF. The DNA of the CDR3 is TGTGCCAGCAGTAAACAGTGGACAGATACGCAGTATTTT.

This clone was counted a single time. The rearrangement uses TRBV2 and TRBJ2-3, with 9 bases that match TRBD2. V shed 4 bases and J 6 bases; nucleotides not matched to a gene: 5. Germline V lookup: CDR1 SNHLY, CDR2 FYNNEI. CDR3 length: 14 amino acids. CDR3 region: CASSVSGSFDTQYF. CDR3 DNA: TGTGCCAGCAGTGTTAGCGGGAGTTTCGATACGCAGTATTTT.

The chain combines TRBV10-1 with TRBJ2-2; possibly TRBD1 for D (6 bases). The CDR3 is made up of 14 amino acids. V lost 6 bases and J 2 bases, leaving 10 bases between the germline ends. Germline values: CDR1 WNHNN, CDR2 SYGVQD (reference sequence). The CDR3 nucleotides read TGCGCCAGCAGCGGACAGCCCAACACCGGGGAGCTGTTTTTT. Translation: CASSGQPNTGELFF.

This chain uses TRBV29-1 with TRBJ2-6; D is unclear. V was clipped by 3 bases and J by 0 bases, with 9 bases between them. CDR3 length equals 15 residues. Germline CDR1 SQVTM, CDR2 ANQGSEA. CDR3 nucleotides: TGCAGCGTTGAGTTATTGAGCTCTGGGGCCAACGTCCTGACTTTC. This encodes CSVELLSSGANVLTF. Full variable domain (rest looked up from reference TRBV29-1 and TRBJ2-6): SAVISQKPSRDICQRGTSLTIQCQVDSQVTMMFWYRQQPGQSLTLIATANQGSEATYESGFVIDKFPISRPNLTFSTLTVSNMSPEDSSIYLCSVELLSSGANVLTFGAGSRLTVL.

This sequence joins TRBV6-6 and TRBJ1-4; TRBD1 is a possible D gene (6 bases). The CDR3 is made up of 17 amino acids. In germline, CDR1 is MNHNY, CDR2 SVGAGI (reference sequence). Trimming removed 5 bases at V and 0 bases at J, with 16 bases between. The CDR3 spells CASSPRTVGSTNEKLFF. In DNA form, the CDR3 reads TGTGCCAGCAGTCCAAGGACAGTAGGTTCAACTAATGAAAAACTGTTTTTT.

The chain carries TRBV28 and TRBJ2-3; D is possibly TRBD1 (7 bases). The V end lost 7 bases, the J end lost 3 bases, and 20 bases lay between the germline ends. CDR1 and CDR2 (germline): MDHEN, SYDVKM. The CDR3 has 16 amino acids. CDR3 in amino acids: CASTTGYGGRTDTQYF. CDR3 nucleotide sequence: TGTGCCAGCACGACAGGGTACGGGGGTAGGACAGATACGCAGTATTTT.

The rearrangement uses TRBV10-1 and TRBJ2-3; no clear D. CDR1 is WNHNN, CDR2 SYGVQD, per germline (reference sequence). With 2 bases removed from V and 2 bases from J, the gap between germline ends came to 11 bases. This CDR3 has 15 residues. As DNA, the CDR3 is TGCGCCAGCAGTGAGCGACTTCTTTACACAGATACGCAGTATTTT. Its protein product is CASSERLLYTDTQYF.

Here the CDR3 reads CAAGKNIQYF. CDR3 coding DNA: TGTGCCGCGGGGAAAAACATTCAGTACTTC. The chain is built from TRBV30 and TRBJ2-4, with D possibly matching TRBD2 (6 bases). V gave up 8 bases and J gave up 4 bases, with 6 bases separating them. The CDR3 is 10 amino acids. CDR1 is GTSNPN and CDR2 is SVGIG in the germline V gene (reference sequence).

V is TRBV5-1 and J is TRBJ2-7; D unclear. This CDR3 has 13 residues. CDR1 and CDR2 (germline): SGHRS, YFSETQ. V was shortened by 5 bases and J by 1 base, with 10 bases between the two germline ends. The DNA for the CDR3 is TGCGCCAGCAGACTTGGGCCTTCCTACGAGCAGTACTTC. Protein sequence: CASRLGPSYEQYF.

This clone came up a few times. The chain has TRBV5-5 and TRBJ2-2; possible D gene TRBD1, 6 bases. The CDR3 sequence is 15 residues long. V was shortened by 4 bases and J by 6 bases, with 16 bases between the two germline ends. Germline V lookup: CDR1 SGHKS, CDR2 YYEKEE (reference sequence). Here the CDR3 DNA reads TGTGCCAGCAGCCCCACACTTACAGGGCCCGGGGAGCTGTTTTTT. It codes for CASSPTLTGPGELFF.

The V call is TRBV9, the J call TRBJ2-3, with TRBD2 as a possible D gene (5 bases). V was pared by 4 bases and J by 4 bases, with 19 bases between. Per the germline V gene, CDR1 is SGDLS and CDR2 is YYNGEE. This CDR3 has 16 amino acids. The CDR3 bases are TGTGCCAGCAGCACCCGGACTGGTTTCGGGGCAGATACGCAGTATTTT. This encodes CASSTRTGFGADTQYF.

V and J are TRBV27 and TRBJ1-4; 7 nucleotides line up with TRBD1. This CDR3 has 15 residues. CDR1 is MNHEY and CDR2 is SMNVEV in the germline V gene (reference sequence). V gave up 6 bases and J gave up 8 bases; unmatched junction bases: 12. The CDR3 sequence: CASSLGDREREKLFF. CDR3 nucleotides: TGTGCCAGCAGCCTCGGCGACAGGGAGAGAGAAAAACTGTTTTTT.

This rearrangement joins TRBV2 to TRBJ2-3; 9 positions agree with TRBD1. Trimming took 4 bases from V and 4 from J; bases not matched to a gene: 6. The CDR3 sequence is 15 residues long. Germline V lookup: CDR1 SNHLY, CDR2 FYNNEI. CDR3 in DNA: TGTGCCAGCAGTGCCGGACAGGGGAGATCAGATACGCAGTATTTT. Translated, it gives CASSAGQGRSDTQYF.

The CDR3, as DNA: TGTGCCAGCAGGCTCAACAGGGACTATGGCTACACCTTC. Amino acid sequence: CASRLNRDYGYTF. V is TRBV6-5 and J is TRBJ1-2; maybe TRBD1 (6 bases). V lost 6 bases and J 3 bases, leaving 11 bases between the germline ends. The CDR3 runs 13 residues. CDR1 is MNHEY, CDR2 SVGAGI, per germline.